A single sample gave rise to the 22 T cell receptor beta chains below, sequenced in a study of cytomegalovirus exposure and HLA in healthy donors. Primers: 60 Vbeta forward and 13 Jbeta reverse. Here immunoSEQ multiplex PCR was the method, and the copy in TCRdb shows in-frame clones only, minus some. The sample holds some 120,000 clones, about 71% seen once. The sample was PBMCs. The receptors originated from a woman aged 45-65 years in good health and CMV-seronegative.

This clone was observed a handful of times. This chain uses TRBV19 with TRBJ2-3; 8 bases fit TRBD2. CDR3 length: 13 residues. Germline V gives CDR1 LNHDA, CDR2 SQIVND (reference sequence). V was pared by 5 bases and J by 5 bases, with 3 bases of the junction left unmatched. This CDR3 reads CASSGLAGDTQYF. The CDR3 region has the DNA TGTGCCAGTAGTGGGCTAGCGGGAGATACGCAGTATTTT. The complete variable domain, with remaining parts taken from reference TRBV19 and TRBJ2-3, reads DGGITQSPKYLFRKEGQNVTLSCEQNLNHDAMYWYRQDPGQGLRLIYYSQIVNDFQKGDIAEGYSVSREKKESFPLTVTSAQKNPTAFYLCASSGLAGDTQYFGPGTRLTVL.

The rearrangement links TRBV4-3 to TRBJ2-7; 8 bases line up with TRBD1. Germline lookup yields CDR1 LGHNA and CDR2 YSLEER. V trimming: 0 bases; J trimming: 4 bases; junction bases outside the gene matches: 11. This CDR3 is built from 17 residues. The CDR3 loop is CASSQDWREDRAYEQYF. CDR3 DNA: TGCGCCAGCAGCCAAGATTGGAGGGAGGACAGGGCTTACGAGCAGTACTTC.

The V gene is TRBV7-2, the J gene TRBJ1-6, with TRBD1 identical over 7 bases. Germline V gene lookup returns CDR1 SGHTA and CDR2 FQGNSA. The V and J ends lost 5 bases and 2 bases, in that order; junction bases with no gene match: 6. The CDR3 has 16 amino acids. CDR3 sequence reads: CASSRQGPTYNSPLHF. Written as DNA, the CDR3 is TGTGCCAGCAGCCGACAGGGCCCGACCTATAATTCACCCCTCCACTTT.

The chain recombines TRBV7-3 with TRBJ2-1; 10 nucleotides align to TRBD1. V lost 2 bases, J lost 6 bases, and 4 bases stayed unmatched. CDR3 size: 15 residues. Germline loops: CDR1 SGHTA, CDR2 FQGTGA. The CDR3 nucleotides are TGTGCCAGCAGCTTATCCGGGACAGGGGCCAATGAGCAGTTCTTC. Amino acid sequence: CASSLSGTGANEQFF.

The V and J genes are TRBV29-1 and TRBJ1-1; D gene ambiguous. This CDR3 region has 14 residues. Trimming took 7 bases from V and 0 from J, leaving 15 bases between them. CDR1 and CDR2 from the germline V gene are SQVTM and ANQGSEA. CDR3 protein: CSAAGLIMNTEAFF. CDR3 coding DNA: TGCAGCGCCGCTGGACTCATAATGAACACTGAAGCTTTCTTT.

V is TRBV4-3 and J is TRBJ2-7, with a possible D match to TRBD2 (5 bases). V was cut by 0 bases and J by 6 bases, with 18 bases left in between. The CDR3 extends over 16 amino acids. The germline V gene encodes CDR1 LGHNA and CDR2 YSLEER. CDR3 residues: CASSQERVTGLGEQYF. The CDR3 DNA reads as TGCGCCAGCAGCCAAGAGCGGGTGACGGGATTAGGCGAGCAGTACTTC.

The V gene is TRBV4-3, the J gene TRBJ1-2; 9 bases map to TRBD1. Trimming removed 2 bases from V and 3 bases from J; junction bases left unmatched: 4. Germline values: CDR1 LGHNA, CDR2 YSLEER. This CDR3 is built from 15 residues. CDR3 DNA: TGCGCCAGCAGCCAATTCCGGGACAGGGACTATGGCTACACCTTC. This codes for CASSQFRDRDYGYTF.

This chain joins TRBV27 and TRBJ2-7, with 11 positions matching TRBD1. This CDR3 is 16 amino acids long. V shed 5 bases, J shed 2 bases, and the junction held 8 bases outside the gene matches. Germline assignment: CDR1 MNHEY and CDR2 SMNVEV (reference sequence). The CDR3 DNA is TGTGCCAGCAGTAGGGGGGGACAGGGGGGGACCTACGAGCAGTACTTC. It translates to CASSRGGQGGTYEQYF.

This chain joins TRBV27 and TRBJ2-7, with TRBD1 identical over 7 bases. The trim removed 6 bases at V and 6 bases at J, leaving 11 bases unmatched. Looked up from germline, CDR1 is MNHEY and CDR2 is SMNVEV (reference sequence). The CDR3 has 14 residues. The CDR3 coding sequence is TGTGCCAGCAGATTGGGACAGTCCGCGGCCGAGCAGTACTTC. Its translation is CASRLGQSAAEQYF.

The chain combines TRBV5-4 with TRBJ2-3; 8 bases match TRBD2. Germline lookup yields CDR1 SGHNT and CDR2 YYREEE (reference sequence). The CDR3 has 20 amino acids. Unmatched junction bases numbered 19, after V lost 4 bases and J lost 0 bases. The CDR3 nucleotides are TGTGCCAGCAGCCCTAGTCGTAAAGCGGGAGATTTAGCTAGCACAGATACGCAGTATTTT. Encoded protein: CASSPSRKAGDLASTDTQYF.

V gene TRBV4-3 combines with J gene TRBJ2-2; 9 bases line up with TRBD1. The CDR3 extends over 16 amino acids. Trimming took 3 bases from V and 3 from J; bases not matched to a gene: 5. CDR1 and CDR2 from the germline V gene are LGHNA and YSLEER. As DNA, the CDR3 is TGCGCCAGCAGCCAGGACAGGGGCGCCCACACCGGGGAGCTGTTTTTT. Its protein product is CASSQDRGAHTGELFF.

Note on this clone: The junction shows a germline mismatch at one end, possibly a read error. The rearrangement uses TRBV5-1 and TRBJ2-7; 13 bases fit TRBD2. The CDR3 covers 15 residues. Per germline, CDR1 SGHRS and CDR2 YFSETQ. CDR3 DNA: TGCGCCAGCAGCTTGGCCCCCGGGACTAGCGGGGTCTGGGACTTC. Protein product: CASSLAPGTSGVWDF.

The V gene is TRBV15, the J gene TRBJ2-7, with D possibly TRBD1 on 5 matching bases. CDR3 length: 14 amino acids. Germline V gene sequence: CDR1 LNHNV, CDR2 YYDKDF (reference sequence). V gave up 0 bases and J gave up 5 bases, with 11 bases separating them. The CDR3 DNA reads as TGTGCCACCAGCAGAGATCCAGGGTCAAACGAGCAGTACTTC. It encodes CATSRDPGSNEQYF.

This rearrangement joins TRBV7-2 to TRBJ1-2, with 7 nucleotides matching TRBD1. CDR1 SGHTA and CDR2 FQGNSA come from the germline V gene. The CDR3 is made up of 15 amino acids. V trimming: 0 bases; J trimming: 8 bases; junction bases outside the gene matches: 9. The chain's CDR3 is CASSLASTGPGGYTF. CDR3 nucleotide sequence: TGTGCCAGCAGCTTAGCATCGACAGGGCCAGGAGGCTACACCTTC.

This clone appeared a single time. This rearrangement joins TRBV27 to TRBJ2-5, with TRBD2 identical over 7 bases. Germline V gene lookup returns CDR1 MNHEY and CDR2 SMNVEV (reference sequence). The V gene end was trimmed by 5 bases and the J gene end by 1 base; junction bases not matched to a gene: 10. CDR3 size: 16 residues. The CDR3 sequence: CASSTSSGEVQETQYF. Written as DNA, the CDR3 is TGTGCCAGCAGTACCTCTAGCGGAGAAGTCCAAGAGACCCAGTACTTC.

This clone came up a few times. The gene calls are TRBV28 and TRBJ1-5; D unresolved. There are 11 residues in the CDR3. Germline lookup yields CDR1 MDHEN and CDR2 SYDVKM. With 7 bases removed from V and 4 bases from J, the gap between germline ends came to 5 bases. CDR3 sequence (DNA): TGTGCCAGCAACAATAATCAGCCCCAGCATTTT. It encodes CASNNNQPQHF.

The rearrangement joins TRBV7-2 to TRBJ2-7; D is possibly TRBD2 (6 bases). The germline V and J ends were trimmed by 5 bases and 3 bases, with 14 bases remaining between them. This CDR3 contains 14 residues. The germline V gene has CDR1 SGHTA and CDR2 FQGNSA. As DNA, the CDR3 is TGTGCCAGCAGCCCAGATGGGGGGAGCTACGAGCAGTACTTC. As protein: CASSPDGGSYEQYF.

The chain has TRBV11-2 and TRBJ1-2; TRBD1 matches 10 bases. Germline assignment: CDR1 SGHAT and CDR2 FQNNGV. This CDR3 contains 16 residues. V shed 5 bases and J 4 bases; nucleotides not matched to a gene: 10. The CDR3 nucleotides read TGTGCCAGCAGCACCGGTCCTGGGACAGGGGCCTATGGCTACACCTTC. Amino acid sequence: CASSTGPGTGAYGYTF.

V usage is TRBV12-5 and J usage is TRBJ2-1, with TRBD2 matching over 8 bases. J was trimmed by 7 bases and V by 2 bases; bases with no gene match: 13. The V gene's germline CDR1 is LGHNT and CDR2 FRNRAP. The CDR3 is made up of 17 amino acids. The CDR3 DNA reads TGTGCTAGTGGTTTGAAAGTAGCGGGGATTGTTATTAATGAGCAGTTCTTC. Translating it yields CASGLKVAGIVINEQFF.

The CDR3 nucleotides are TGTGCCAGCAGCCCGCAGGGACTAGCGGGGGGGGAGACCCAGTACTTC. Amino acids: CASSPQGLAGGETQYF. The rearrangement uses TRBV7-2 and TRBJ2-5; 16 bases match TRBD2. This CDR3 has 16 amino acids. V lost 5 bases and J lost 5; bases outside the gene matches: 5. Germline assignment: CDR1 SGHTA and CDR2 FQGNSA. Based on the CDR3 plus reference TRBV7-2 and TRBJ2-5, the full variable domain is GAGVSQSPSNKVTEKGKDVELRCDPISGHTALYWYRQSLGQGLEFLIYFQGNSAPDKSGLPSDRFSAERTGGSVSTLTIQRTQQEDSAVYLCASSPQGLAGGETQYFGPGTRLLVL.

This clone has more than one count but fewer than ten. This chain connects TRBV29-1 to TRBJ2-3, with 10 bases aligning to TRBD2. CDR1 is SQVTM and CDR2 is ANQGSEA in the germline V gene. The CDR3 is 13 amino acids. The V gene end was trimmed by 4 bases and the J gene end by 5 bases; junction bases not matched to a gene: 3. Here the CDR3 reads CSVVAGGGDTQYF. In nucleotides, the CDR3 is TGCAGCGTTGTAGCGGGAGGAGGAGATACGCAGTATTTT.

The chain employs TRBV10-3 and TRBJ1-1; D might be TRBD1 (5 bases). From germline, CDR1 is ENHRY and CDR2 SYGVKD. V was clipped by 7 bases and J by 5 bases, with 14 bases between them. The CDR3 length is 13 residues. CDR3 protein: CAITQGRETEAFF. The DNA for the CDR3 is TGTGCCATCACTCAGGGTCGGGAGACTGAAGCTTTCTTT.